This TCR beta chain appears in the sequencing data of a study of vaccination effects on CD4 cells after COVID-19. Germline assignment: CDR1 SNHLY and CDR2 FYNNEI. This CDR3 comprises 17 residues. The V gene lost 8 bases and the J gene lost 0 bases, with 17 bases spanning the gap. Sequenced by immunoSEQ multiplex PCR; TCRdb stores in-frame clones only, minus some. Among tens of thousands of clones listed, about 78% were seen once. This clone has just a few counts. Antigen: not known. Peptide-pool stimulation followed by sequencing identified expanded antigen-specific CD4+ clonotypes in the ViraFEST assay. CD4+ T cells were isolated after 10 days of culture. Negative nucleocapsid antibody tests before and after vaccination confirmed no previous SARS-CoV-2 infection. Each well held some 2.2 million PBMC cultured with roughly 10 ug/ml peptides and around 11 IU/ml IL-2.

The chain employs TRBV2 and TRBJ2-6; D unclear. The clonotype originates from a human donor who received a COVID-19 vaccine. The specimen was CD4+ T cells from PBMCs cultured with SARS-CoV-2 spike peptides, collected before COVID-19 vaccination. CDR3 nucleotide sequence: TGTGCCAGCGGTACCGGACCGACTCTCTCTGGGGCCAACGTCCTGACTTTC. Translation: CASGTGPTLSGANVLTF.